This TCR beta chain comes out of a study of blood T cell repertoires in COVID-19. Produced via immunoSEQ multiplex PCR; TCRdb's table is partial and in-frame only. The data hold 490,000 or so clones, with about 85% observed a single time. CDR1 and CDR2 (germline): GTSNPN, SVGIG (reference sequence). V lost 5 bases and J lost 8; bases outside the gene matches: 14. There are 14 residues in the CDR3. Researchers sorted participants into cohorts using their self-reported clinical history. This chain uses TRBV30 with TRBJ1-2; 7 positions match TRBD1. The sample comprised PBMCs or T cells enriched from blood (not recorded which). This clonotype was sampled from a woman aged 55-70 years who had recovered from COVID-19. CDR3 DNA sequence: TGTGCCTGGGGACAGGAACCGCTTCGGGGCGGCTACACCTTC. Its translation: CAWGQEPLRGGYTF.